The 10 T cell receptor beta chains listed next were all sequenced from one sample in a study of blood T cell repertoires in COVID-19. Profiled with immunoSEQ multiplex PCR; TCRdb holds only in-frame clones, not every one. The sample carries roughly 300,000 clones, around 87% recorded once. Sequencing input: PBMCs or T cells enriched from blood (not recorded which). All receptors come from a woman in her 30s who had recovered from COVID-19.

The chain links TRBV5-4 to TRBJ2-1, with D possibly matching TRBD2 (5 bases). The V end was cut by 0 bases, the J end by 0 bases, with 7 bases between. CDR3 size: 15 residues. From germline, CDR1 is SGHNT and CDR2 YYREEE (reference sequence). CDR3 residues: CASSLEDFSYNEQFF. The CDR3 coding sequence is TGTGCCAGCAGCTTGGAGGACTTCTCCTACAATGAGCAGTTCTTC.

The chain couples TRBV10-1 to TRBJ2-3; D is perhaps TRBD1 (5 bases). V was clipped by 4 bases and J by 6 bases, with 17 bases between them. The CDR3 runs 15 residues. CDR1 and CDR2 (germline): WNHNN, SYGVQD (reference sequence). This CDR3 reads CASSVSGGARDTQYF. The CDR3 bases are TGCGCCAGCAGTGTCTCCGGTGGGGCCCGGGATACGCAGTATTTT.

J is TRBJ1-3 and V is TRBV2; D is ambiguous. CDR3 size: 14 residues. Trimming cost V 7 bases and J 0 bases, with 10 bases left between them. Germline CDR1 SNHLY, CDR2 FYNNEI. The CDR3 loop reads CASNQRGSGNTIYF. CDR3 sequence (DNA): TGTGCCAGCAACCAGCGGGGCTCTGGAAACACCATATATTTT.

The chain is built from TRBV2 and TRBJ1-1; D is perhaps TRBD1 (6 bases). The V end lost 5 bases, the J end lost 5 bases, and 12 bases lay between the germline ends. CDR3 size: 13 residues. CDR1 SNHLY and CDR2 FYNNEI come from the germline V gene. This chain's CDR3 is CASSNVRGTEAFF. The CDR3 DNA reads as TGTGCCAGCAGTAATGTCAGGGGTACTGAAGCTTTCTTT. Using reference TRBV2 and TRBJ1-1 for the parts outside the CDR3, the full variable domain is EPEVTQTPSHQVTQMGQEVILRCVPISNHLYFYWYRQILGQKVEFLVSFYNNEISEKSEIFDDQFSVERPDGSNFTLKIRSTKLEDSAMYFCASSNVRGTEAFFGQGTRLTVV.

This chain uses TRBV6-2 or TRBV6-3 with TRBJ2-5; D may be TRBD2 (5 bases). The CDR3 runs 12 residues. V was shortened by 5 bases and J by 7 bases, with 11 bases between the two germline ends. In germline, CDR1 is MNHEY, CDR2 SVGEGT. CDR3 region: CASSGGFGTQYF. As DNA, the CDR3 is TGTGCCAGCAGTGGCGGGTTTGGGACCCAGTACTTC.

This rearrangement joins TRBV15 to TRBJ2-7, with a tentative D call TRBD1 (6 bases). Germline V gene lookup returns CDR1 LNHNV and CDR2 YYDKDF (reference sequence). V dropped 0 bases and J dropped 2 bases, with 11 bases sitting between them. The CDR3 has 15 residues. The CDR3 loop is CATSREPGDPYEQYF. The CDR3, as DNA: TGTGCCACCAGCAGAGAGCCAGGGGACCCCTACGAGCAGTACTTC. The entire variable domain, with the rest obtained from reference TRBV15 and TRBJ2-7, is as follows: DAMVIQNPRYQVTQFGKPVTLSCSQTLNHNVMYWYQQKSSQAPKLLFHYYDKDFNNEADTPDNFQSRRPNTSFCFLDIRSPGLGDTAMYLCATSREPGDPYEQYFGPGTRLTVT.

This sequence joins TRBV27 and TRBJ2-1, with 7 bases identical to TRBD1. Trimming took 4 bases from V and 4 from J; bases not matched to a gene: 10. CDR1 and CDR2 (germline): MNHEY, SMNVEV (reference sequence). The CDR3 contains 16 residues. The CDR3 loop is CASSSPRGLGYNEQFF. The CDR3 DNA reads as TGTGCCAGCAGTTCGCCAAGGGGGCTCGGTTACAATGAGCAGTTCTTC.

The table lists this clone with a count of one. The chain carries TRBV6-5 and TRBJ2-5; 7 bases are a match to TRBD1. J was trimmed by 2 bases and V by 6 bases; bases with no gene match: 6. Germline CDR1 and CDR2: MNHEY and SVGAGI. The CDR3 covers 14 residues. The CDR3 here is CASRLQGSQETQYF. CDR3 nucleotides: TGTGCCAGCAGGTTACAGGGGAGTCAAGAGACCCAGTACTTC.

The DNA of the CDR3 is TGTGCCAGCAGTAGCCGACAGGGGGCGCGGTACACTGAAGCTTTCTTT. The encoded protein is CASSSRQGARYTEAFF. V gene TRBV27 combines with J gene TRBJ1-1, with TRBD1 matching over 10 bases. CDR1 and CDR2 from the germline V gene are MNHEY and SMNVEV (reference sequence). This CDR3 has 16 amino acids. Germline trimming cut 5 bases from V and 3 bases from J; bases unmatched to any gene: 9.

This sequence joins TRBV10-3 and TRBJ1-2; D remains ambiguous. Germline lookup yields CDR1 ENHRY and CDR2 SYGVKD. This CDR3 comprises 11 residues. V lost 11 bases and J 4 bases, leaving 11 bases between the germline ends. The CDR3 bases are TGTGCCGCCATGGCTTCCTATGGCTACACCTTC. Amino acid sequence: CAAMASYGYTF.